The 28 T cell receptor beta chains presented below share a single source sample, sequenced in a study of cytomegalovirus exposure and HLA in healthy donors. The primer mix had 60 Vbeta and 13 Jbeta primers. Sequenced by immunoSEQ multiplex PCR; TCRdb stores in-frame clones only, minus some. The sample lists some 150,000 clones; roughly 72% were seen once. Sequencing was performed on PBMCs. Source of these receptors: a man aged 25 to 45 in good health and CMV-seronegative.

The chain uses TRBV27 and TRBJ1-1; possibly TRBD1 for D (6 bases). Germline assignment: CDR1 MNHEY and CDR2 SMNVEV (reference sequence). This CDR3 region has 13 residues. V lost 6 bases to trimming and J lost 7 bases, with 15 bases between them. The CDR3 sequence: CASSRTASSEAFF. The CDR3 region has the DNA TGTGCCAGCAGCCGGACAGCGAGTAGTGAAGCTTTCTTT.

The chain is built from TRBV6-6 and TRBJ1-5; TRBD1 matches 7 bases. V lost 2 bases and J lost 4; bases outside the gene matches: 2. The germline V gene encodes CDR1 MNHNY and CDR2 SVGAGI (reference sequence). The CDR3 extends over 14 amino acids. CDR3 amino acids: CASSYGDSNQPQHF. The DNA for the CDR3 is TGTGCCAGCAGTTACGGGGACAGTAATCAGCCCCAGCATTTT.

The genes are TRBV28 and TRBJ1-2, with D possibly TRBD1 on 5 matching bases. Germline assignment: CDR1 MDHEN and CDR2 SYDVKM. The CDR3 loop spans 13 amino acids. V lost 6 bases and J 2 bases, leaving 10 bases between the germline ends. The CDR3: CASSSDRNYGYTF. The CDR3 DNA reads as TGTGCCAGCAGCTCTGACAGAAACTATGGCTACACCTTC.

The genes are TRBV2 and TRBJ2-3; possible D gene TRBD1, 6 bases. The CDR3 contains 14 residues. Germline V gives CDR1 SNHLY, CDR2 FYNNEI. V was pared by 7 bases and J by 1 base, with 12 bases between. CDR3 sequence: CASIGDTGTDTQYF. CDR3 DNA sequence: TGTGCCAGCATCGGGGACACAGGCACAGATACGCAGTATTTT.

The CDR3 here is CASSRPGQGEETQYF. The DNA for the CDR3 is TGTGCCAGCAGCCGCCCAGGACAGGGGGAAGAGACCCAGTACTTC. The rearrangement uses TRBV5-4 and TRBJ2-5; TRBD1 matches 10 bases. This CDR3 has 15 residues. CDR1 is SGHNT and CDR2 is YYREEE in the germline V gene (reference sequence). V dropped 4 bases and J dropped 3; count of bases not matched to a gene: 6.

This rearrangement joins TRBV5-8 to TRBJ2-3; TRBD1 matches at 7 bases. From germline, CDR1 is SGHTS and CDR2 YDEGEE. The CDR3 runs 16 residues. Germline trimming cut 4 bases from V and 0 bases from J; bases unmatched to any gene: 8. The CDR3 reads CASSHKQGLSTDTQYF. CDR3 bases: TGTGCCAGCAGCCACAAACAGGGGTTGAGCACAGATACGCAGTATTTT.

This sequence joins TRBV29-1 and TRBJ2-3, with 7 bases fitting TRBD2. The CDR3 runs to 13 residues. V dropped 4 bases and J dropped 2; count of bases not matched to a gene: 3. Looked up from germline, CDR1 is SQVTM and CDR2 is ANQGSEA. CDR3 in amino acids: CSVVGTNTDTQYF. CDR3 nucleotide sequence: TGCAGCGTTGTAGGGACTAACACAGATACGCAGTATTTT.

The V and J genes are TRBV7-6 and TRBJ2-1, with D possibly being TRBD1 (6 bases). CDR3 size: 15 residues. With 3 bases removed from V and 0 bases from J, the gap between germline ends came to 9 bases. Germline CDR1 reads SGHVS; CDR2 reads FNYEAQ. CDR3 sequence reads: CASSLDRSSYNEQFF. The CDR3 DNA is TGTGCCAGCAGCTTGGACAGAAGCTCCTACAATGAGCAGTTCTTC.

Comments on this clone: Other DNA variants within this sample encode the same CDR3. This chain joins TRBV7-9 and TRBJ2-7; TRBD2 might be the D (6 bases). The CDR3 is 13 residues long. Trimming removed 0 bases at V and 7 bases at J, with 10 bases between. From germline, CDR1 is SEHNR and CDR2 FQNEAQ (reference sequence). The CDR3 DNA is TGTGCCAGCAGCTTAGCGCTGGGGGGAGAGCAGTACTTC. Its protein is CASSLALGGEQYF.

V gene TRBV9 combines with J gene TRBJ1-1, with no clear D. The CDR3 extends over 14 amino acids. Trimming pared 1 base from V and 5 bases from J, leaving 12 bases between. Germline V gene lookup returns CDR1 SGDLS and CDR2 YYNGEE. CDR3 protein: CASSVFREGTEAFF. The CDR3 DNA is TGTGCCAGCAGCGTATTTCGGGAAGGGACTGAAGCTTTCTTT.

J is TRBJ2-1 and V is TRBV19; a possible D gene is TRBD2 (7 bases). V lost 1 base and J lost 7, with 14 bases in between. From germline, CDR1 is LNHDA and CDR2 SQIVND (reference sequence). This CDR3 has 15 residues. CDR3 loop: CASSIAEGGLNEQFF. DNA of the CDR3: TGTGCCAGTAGTATAGCAGAGGGGGGGCTGAATGAGCAGTTCTTC.

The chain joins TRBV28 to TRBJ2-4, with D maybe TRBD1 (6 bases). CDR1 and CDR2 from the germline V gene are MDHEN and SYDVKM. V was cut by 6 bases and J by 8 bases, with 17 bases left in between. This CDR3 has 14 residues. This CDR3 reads CASSPRGLGDIQYF. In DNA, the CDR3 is TGTGCCAGCAGCCCCAGGGGCTTGGGGGACATTCAGTACTTC. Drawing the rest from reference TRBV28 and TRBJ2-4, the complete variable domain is DVKVTQSSRYLVKRTGEKVFLECVQDMDHENMFWYRQDPGLGLRLIYFSYDVKMKEKGDIPEGYSVSREKKERFSLILESASTNQTSMYLCASSPRGLGDIQYFGAGTRLSVL.

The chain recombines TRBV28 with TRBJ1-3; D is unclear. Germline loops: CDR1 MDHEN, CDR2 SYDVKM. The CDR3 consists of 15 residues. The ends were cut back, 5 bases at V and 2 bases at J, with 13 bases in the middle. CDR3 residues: CASSLDQSPGNTIYF. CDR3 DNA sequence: TGTGCCAGCAGTCTAGACCAATCGCCTGGAAACACCATATATTTT.

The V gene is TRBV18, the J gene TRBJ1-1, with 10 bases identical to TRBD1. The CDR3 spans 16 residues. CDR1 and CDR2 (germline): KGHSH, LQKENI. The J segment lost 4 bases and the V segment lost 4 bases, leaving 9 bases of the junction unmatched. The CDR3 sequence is CASSLGQGVTGTEAFF. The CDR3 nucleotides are TGTGCCAGCTCACTTGGACAGGGGGTGACGGGCACTGAAGCTTTCTTT.

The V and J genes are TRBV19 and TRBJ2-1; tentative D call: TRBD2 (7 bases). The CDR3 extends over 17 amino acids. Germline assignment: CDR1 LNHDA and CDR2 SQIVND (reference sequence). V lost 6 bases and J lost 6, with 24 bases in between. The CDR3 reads CASSPEGRGLLGNEQFF. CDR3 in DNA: TGTGCCAGTAGCCCCGAGGGGCGGGGGCTGTTAGGCAATGAGCAGTTCTTC.

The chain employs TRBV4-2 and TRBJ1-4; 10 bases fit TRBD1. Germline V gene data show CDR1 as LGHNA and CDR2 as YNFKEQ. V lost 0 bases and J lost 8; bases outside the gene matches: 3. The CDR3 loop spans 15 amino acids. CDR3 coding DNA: TGTGCCAGCAGCCAAGAAGGACAGGGGGACGAAAAACTGTTTTTT. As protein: CASSQEGQGDEKLFF.

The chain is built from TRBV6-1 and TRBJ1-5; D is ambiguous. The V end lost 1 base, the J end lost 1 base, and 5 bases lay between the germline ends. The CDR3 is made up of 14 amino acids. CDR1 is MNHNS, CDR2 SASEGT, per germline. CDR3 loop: CASSEVQSNQPQHF. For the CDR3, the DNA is TGTGCCAGCAGTGAAGTTCAGAGCAATCAGCCCCAGCATTTT.

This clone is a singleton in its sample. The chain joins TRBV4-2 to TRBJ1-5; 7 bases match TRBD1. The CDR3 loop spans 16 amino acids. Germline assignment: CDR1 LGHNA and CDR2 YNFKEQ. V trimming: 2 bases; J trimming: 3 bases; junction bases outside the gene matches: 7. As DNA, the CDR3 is TGTGCCAGCAGCCAATCCTGGGACAGTTTCAATCAGCCCCAGCATTTT. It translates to CASSQSWDSFNQPQHF.

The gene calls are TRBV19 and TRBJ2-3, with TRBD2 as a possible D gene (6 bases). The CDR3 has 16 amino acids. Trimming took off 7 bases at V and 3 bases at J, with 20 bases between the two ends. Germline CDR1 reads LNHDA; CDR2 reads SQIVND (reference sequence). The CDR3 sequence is CASKRRRGGTTDTQYF. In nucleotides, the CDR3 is TGTGCCAGTAAACGTCGTCGGGGAGGCACGACAGATACGCAGTATTTT. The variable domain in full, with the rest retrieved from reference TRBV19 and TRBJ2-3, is DGGITQSPKYLFRKEGQNVTLSCEQNLNHDAMYWYRQDPGQGLRLIYYSQIVNDFQKGDIAEGYSVSREKKESFPLTVTSAQKNPTAFYLCASKRRRGGTTDTQYFGPGTRLTVL.

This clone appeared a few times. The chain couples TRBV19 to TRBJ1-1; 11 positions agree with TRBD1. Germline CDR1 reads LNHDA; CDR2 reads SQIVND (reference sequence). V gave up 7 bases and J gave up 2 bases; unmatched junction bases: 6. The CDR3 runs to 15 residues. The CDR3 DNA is TGTGCCAGTAAAACCGGGACAGGGGGTAACACTGAAGCTTTCTTT. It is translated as CASKTGTGGNTEAFF.

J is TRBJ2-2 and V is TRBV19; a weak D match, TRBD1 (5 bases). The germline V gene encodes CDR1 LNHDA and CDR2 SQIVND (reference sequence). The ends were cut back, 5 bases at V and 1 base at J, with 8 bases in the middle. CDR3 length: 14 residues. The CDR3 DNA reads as TGTGCCAGTAGTCCCGGACAGAACACCGGGGAGCTGTTTTTT. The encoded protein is CASSPGQNTGELFF.

The CDR3, as DNA: TGTGCCAGCAGGCAACAGGGAAGCTCCTATAATTCACCCCTCCACTTT. Translation gives CASRQQGSSYNSPLHF. The chain carries TRBV27 and TRBJ1-6, with a weak D call TRBD1 (6 bases). V was pared by 6 bases and J by 0 bases, with 12 bases between. This CDR3 comprises 16 residues. Germline values: CDR1 MNHEY, CDR2 SMNVEV (reference sequence).

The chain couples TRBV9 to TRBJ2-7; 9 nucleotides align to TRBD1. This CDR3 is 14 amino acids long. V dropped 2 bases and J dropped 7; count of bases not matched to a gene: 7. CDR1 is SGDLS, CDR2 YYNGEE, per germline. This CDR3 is CASSVRQGVNEQYF. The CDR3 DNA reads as TGTGCCAGCAGCGTCCGACAGGGGGTTAATGAGCAGTACTTC.

The CDR3 coding sequence is TGCAGCGCCTTTGTGGGCCGGGAGACCCAGTACTTC. This gives the protein CSAFVGRETQYF. V usage is TRBV29-1 and J usage is TRBJ2-5; D gene ambiguous. CDR1 and CDR2 from the germline V gene are SQVTM and ANQGSEA. The CDR3 contains 12 residues. Trimming stripped 7 bases from V and 5 bases from J, with 14 bases between. Drawing the rest from reference TRBV29-1 and TRBJ2-5, the complete variable domain is SAVISQKPSRDICQRGTSLTIQCQVDSQVTMMFWYRQQPGQSLTLIATANQGSEATYESGFVIDKFPISRPNLTFSTLTVSNMSPEDSSIYLCSAFVGRETQYFGPGTRLLVL.

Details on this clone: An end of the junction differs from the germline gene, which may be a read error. The CDR3 DNA reads TGTTCCAGCAGCTTAGATGGCGGGGCATACGAGCAGTACTTC. Its protein product is CSSSLDGGAYEQYF. V gene TRBV7-9 combines with J gene TRBJ2-7; TRBD2 is a possible D gene (6 bases). The CDR3 extends over 14 amino acids. Germline V CDR1 and CDR2: SEHNR, FQNEAQ (reference sequence).

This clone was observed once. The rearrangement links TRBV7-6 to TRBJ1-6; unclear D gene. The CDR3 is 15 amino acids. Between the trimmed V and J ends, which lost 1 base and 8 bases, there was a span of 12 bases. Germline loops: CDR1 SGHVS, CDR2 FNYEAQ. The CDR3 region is CASSLDPDRDSPLHF. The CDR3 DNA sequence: TGTGCCAGCAGCTTAGACCCCGATCGGGATTCACCCCTCCACTTT.

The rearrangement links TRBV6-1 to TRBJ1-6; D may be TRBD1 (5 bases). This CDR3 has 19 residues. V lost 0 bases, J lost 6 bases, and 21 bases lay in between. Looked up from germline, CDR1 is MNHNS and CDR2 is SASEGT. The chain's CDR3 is CASSEAAGGLGDFNSPLHF. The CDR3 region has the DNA TGTGCCAGCAGTGAAGCGGCGGGCGGGTTGGGGGACTTTAATTCACCCCTCCACTTT.

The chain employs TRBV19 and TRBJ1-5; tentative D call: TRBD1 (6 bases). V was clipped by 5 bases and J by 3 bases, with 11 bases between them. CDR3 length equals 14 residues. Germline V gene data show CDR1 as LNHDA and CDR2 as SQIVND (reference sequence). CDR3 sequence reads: CASSVQGNNQPQHF. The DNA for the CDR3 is TGTGCCAGTAGTGTTCAGGGGAACAATCAGCCCCAGCATTTT.